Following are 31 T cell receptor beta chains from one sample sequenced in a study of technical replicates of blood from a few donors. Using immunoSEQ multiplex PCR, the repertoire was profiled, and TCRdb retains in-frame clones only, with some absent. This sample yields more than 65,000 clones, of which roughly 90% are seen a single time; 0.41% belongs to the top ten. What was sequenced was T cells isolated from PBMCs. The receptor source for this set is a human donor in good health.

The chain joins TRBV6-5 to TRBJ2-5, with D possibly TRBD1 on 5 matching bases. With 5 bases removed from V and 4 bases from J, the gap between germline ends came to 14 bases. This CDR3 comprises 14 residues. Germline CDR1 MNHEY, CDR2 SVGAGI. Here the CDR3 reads CASSLPGRVETQYF. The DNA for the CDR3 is TGTGCCAGCAGTCTCCCTGGCAGGGTAGAGACCCAGTACTTC.

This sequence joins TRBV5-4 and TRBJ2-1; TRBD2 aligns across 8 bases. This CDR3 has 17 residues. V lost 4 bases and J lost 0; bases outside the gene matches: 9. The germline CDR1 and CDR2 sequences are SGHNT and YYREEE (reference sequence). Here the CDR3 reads CASSPGAGGNSYNEQFF. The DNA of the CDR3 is TGTGCCAGCAGCCCTGGGGCGGGAGGTAACTCCTACAATGAGCAGTTCTTC.

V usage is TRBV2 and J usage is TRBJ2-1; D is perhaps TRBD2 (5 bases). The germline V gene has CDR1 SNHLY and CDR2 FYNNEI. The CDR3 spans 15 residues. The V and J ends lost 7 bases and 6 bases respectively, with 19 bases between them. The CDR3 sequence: CASILALGGGNEQFF. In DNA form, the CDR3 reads TGTGCCAGCATCTTGGCCCTTGGAGGTGGCAATGAGCAGTTCTTC.

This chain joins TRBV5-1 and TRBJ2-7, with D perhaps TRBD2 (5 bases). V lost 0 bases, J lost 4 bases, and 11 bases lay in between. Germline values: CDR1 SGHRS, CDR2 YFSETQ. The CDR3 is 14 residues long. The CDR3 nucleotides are TGCGCCAGCAGCTTGGCTAGCTCGGGGTACGAGCAGTACTTC. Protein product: CASSLASSGYEQYF.

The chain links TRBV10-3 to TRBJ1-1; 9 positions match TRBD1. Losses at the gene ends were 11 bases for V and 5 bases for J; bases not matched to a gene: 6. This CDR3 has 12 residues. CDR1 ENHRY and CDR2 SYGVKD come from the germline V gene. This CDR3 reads CASTGGLTEAFF. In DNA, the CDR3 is TGTGCCTCCACAGGGGGCCTTACTGAAGCTTTCTTT.

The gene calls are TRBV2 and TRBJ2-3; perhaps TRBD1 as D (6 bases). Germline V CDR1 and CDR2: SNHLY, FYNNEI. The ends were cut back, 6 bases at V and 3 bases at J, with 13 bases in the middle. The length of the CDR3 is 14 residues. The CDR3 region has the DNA TGTGCCAGCAGGTGGACAGCCTCAACAGATACGCAGTATTTT. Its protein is CASRWTASTDTQYF. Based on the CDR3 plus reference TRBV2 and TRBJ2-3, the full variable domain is EPEVTQTPSHQVTQMGQEVILRCVPISNHLYFYWYRQILGQKVEFLVSFYNNEISEKSEIFDDQFSVERPDGSNFTLKIRSTKLEDSAMYFCASRWTASTDTQYFGPGTRLTVL.

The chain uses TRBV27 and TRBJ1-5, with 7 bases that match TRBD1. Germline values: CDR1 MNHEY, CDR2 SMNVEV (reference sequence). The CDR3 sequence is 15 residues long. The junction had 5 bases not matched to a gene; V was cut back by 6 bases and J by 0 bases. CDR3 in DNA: TGTGCCAGCAGACCCGGGACAGATAGCAATCAGCCCCAGCATTTT. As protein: CASRPGTDSNQPQHF.

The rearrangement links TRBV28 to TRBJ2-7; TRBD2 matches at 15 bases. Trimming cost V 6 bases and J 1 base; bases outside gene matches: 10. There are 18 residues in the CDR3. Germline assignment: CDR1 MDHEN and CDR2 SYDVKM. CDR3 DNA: TGTGCCAGCAGAGTAATGCCGGGACTAGCGGGAGGATCCTACGAGCAGTACTTC. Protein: CASRVMPGLAGGSYEQYF.

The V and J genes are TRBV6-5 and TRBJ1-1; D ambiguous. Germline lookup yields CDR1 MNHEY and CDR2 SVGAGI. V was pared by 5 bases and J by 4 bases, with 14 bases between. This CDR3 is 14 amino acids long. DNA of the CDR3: TGTGCCAGCAGTCAAATTACAACGGGCACTGAAGCTTTCTTT. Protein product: CASSQITTGTEAFF.

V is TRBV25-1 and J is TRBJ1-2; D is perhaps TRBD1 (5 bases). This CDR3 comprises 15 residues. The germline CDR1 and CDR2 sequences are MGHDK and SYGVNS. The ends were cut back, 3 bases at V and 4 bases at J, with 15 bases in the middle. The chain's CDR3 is CASSEARGGSYGYTF. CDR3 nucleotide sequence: TGTGCCAGCAGTGAGGCTCGGGGGGGGTCCTATGGCTACACCTTC.

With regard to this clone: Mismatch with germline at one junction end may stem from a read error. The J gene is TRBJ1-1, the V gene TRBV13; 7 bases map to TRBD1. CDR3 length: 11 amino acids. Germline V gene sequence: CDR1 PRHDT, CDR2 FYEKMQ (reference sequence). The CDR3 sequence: CAGAYGTEVFF. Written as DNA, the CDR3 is TGTGCCGGGGCATACGGGACAGAAGTTTTCTTT. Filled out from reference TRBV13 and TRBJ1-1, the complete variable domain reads AAGVIQSPRHLIKEKRETATLKCYPIPRHDTVYWYQQGPGQDPQFLISFYEKMQSDKGSIPDRFSAQQFSDYHSELNMSSLELGDSALYFCAGAYGTEVFFGQGTRLTVV.

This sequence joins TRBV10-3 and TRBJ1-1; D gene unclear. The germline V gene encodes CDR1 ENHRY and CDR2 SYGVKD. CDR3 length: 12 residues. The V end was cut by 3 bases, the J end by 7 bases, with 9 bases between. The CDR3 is CAISDFKSEAFF. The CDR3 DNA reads TGTGCCATCAGTGACTTTAAGAGTGAAGCTTTCTTT.

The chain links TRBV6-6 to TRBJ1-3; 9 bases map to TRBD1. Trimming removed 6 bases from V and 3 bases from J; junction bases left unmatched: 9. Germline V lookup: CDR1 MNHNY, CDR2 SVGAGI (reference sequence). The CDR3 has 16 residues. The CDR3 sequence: CASRPGQGVDGNTIYF. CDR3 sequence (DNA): TGTGCCAGCAGACCGGGACAGGGAGTCGATGGAAACACCATATATTTT.

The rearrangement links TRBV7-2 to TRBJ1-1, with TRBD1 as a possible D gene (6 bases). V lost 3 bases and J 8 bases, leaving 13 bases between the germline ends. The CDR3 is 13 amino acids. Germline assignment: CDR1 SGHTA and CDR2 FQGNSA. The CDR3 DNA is TGTGCCAGCAGCTTTCGGACAGACCTGGAAGCTTTCTTT. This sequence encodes CASSFRTDLEAFF.

The CDR3 here is CASSQSHHRDTEAFF. The CDR3 DNA sequence: TGCGCCAGCAGTCAATCGCACCACAGGGATACTGAAGCTTTCTTT. The chain combines TRBV23-1 with TRBJ1-1; D is possibly TRBD1 (6 bases). TRBV23-1 is recorded as an ORF, its role being uncertain. V shed 0 bases and J shed 5 bases, with 13 bases lying between them. CDR3 length equals 15 residues.

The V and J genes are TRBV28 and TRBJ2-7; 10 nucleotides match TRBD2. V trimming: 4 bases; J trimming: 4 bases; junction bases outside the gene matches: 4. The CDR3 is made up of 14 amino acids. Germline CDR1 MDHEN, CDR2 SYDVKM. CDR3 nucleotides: TGTGCCAGCAGTTCTAGCGGGAGAGAATACGAGCAGTACTTC. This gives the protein CASSSSGREYEQYF.

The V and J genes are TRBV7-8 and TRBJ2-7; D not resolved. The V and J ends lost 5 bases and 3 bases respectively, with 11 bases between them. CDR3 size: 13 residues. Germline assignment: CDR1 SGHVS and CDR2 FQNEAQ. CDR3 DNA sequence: TGTGCCAGCAGCCCCGGTAGCTTCTACGAGCAGTACTTC. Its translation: CASSPGSFYEQYF. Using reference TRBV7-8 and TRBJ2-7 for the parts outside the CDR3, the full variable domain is GAGVSQSPRYKVAKRGQDVALRCDPISGHVSLFWYQQALGQGPEFLTYFQNEAQLDKSGLPSDRFFAERPEGSVSTLKIQRTQQEDSAVYLCASSPGSFYEQYFGPGTRLTVT.

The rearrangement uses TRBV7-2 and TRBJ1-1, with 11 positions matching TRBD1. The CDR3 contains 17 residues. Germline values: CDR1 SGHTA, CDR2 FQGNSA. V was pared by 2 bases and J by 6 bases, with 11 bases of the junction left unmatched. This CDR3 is CASSLRSGTGGRAEAFF. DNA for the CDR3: TGTGCCAGCAGCTTAAGGTCCGGGACAGGGGGGAGAGCTGAAGCTTTCTTT.

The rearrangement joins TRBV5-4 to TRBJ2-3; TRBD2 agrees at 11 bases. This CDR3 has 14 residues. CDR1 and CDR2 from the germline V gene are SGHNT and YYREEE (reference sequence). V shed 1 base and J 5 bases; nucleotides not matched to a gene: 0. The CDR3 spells CASSLLAGGDTQYF. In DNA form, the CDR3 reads TGTGCCAGCAGCTTGCTAGCGGGAGGAGATACGCAGTATTTT.

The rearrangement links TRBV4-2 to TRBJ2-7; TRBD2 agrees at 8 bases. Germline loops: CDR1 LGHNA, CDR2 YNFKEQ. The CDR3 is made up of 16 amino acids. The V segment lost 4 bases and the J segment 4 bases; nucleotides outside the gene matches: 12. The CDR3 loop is CASSLGASREAYEQYF. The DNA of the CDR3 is TGTGCCAGCAGCCTAGGGGCTTCGCGGGAGGCTTACGAGCAGTACTTC.

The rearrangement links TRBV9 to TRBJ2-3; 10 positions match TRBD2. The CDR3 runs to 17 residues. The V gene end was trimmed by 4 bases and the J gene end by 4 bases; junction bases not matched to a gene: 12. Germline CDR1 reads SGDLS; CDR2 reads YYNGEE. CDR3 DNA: TGTGCCAGCAGCACTCTAGCGGGAGAACTGGGGTCAGATACGCAGTATTTT. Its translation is CASSTLAGELGSDTQYF.

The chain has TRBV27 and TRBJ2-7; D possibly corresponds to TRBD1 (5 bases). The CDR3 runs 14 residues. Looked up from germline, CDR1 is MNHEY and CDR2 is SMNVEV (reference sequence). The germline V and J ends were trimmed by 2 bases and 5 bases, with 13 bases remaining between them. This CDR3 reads CASSLIQGFHEQYF. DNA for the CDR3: TGTGCCAGCAGTTTAATCCAGGGATTCCACGAGCAGTACTTC.

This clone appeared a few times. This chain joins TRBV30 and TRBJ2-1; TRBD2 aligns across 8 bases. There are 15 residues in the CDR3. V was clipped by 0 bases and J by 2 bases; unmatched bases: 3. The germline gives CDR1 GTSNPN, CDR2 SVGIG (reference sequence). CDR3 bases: TGTGCCTGGAGTGTACAACTAGCGGCCTACAATGAGCAGTTCTTC. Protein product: CAWSVQLAAYNEQFF.

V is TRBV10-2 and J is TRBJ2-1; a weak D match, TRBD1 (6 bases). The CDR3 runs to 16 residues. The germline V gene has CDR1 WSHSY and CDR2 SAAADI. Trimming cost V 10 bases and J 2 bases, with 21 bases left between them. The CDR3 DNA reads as TGCGCCACTAGGACGGCCCTAGAGGGGGCCTACAATGAGCAGTTCTTC. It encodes CATRTALEGAYNEQFF.

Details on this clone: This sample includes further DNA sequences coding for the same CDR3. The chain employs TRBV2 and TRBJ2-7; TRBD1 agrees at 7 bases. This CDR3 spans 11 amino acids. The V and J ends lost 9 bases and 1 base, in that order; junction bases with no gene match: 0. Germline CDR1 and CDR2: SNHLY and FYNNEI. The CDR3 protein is CARGQSYEQYF. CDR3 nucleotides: TGTGCCAGGGGACAGTCCTACGAGCAGTACTTC.

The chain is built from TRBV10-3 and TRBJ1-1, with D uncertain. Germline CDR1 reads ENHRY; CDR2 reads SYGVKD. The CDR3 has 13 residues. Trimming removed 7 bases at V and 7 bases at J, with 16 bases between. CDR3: CAITPGDRIEAFF. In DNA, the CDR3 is TGTGCCATCACCCCGGGAGATCGGATTGAAGCTTTCTTT.

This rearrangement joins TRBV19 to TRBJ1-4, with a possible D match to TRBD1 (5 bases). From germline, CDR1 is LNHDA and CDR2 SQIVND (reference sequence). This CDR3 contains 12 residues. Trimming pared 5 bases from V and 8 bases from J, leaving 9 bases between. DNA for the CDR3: TGTGCCAGTAGTTGGACAAACGAAAAACTGTTTTTT. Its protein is CASSWTNEKLFF.

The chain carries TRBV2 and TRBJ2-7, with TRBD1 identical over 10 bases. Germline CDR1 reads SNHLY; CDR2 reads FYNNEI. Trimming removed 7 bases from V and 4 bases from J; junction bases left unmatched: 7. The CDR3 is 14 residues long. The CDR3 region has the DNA TGTGCCAGCATCCCCGGGACAGGGGCTTACGAGCAGTACTTC. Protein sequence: CASIPGTGAYEQYF.

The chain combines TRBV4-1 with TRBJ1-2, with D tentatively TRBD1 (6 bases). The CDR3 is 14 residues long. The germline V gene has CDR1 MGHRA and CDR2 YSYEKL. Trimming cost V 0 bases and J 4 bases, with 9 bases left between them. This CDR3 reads CASSQEQGSYGYTF. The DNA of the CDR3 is TGCGCCAGCAGCCAAGAACAGGGTAGCTATGGCTACACCTTC.

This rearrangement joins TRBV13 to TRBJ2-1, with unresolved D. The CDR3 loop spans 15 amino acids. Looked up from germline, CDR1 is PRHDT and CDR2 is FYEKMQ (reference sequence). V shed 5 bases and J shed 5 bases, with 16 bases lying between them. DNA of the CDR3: TGTGCCAGCAGCCTAAGTACTACGGATAACAATGAGCAGTTCTTC. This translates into CASSLSTTDNNEQFF.

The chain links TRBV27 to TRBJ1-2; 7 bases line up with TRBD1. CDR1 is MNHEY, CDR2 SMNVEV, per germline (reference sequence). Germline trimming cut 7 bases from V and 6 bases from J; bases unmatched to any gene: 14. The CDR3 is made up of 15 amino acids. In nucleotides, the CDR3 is TGTGCCAGCACTCCATCCCCCGGACAGGAGAATGGCTACACCTTC. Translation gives CASTPSPGQENGYTF.